These T cell receptor beta chains were read from a single sample in a study of T-cell memory formation after mild COVID-19. TCRdb processed the 5' RACE reads anew with MiXCR; each CDR3 protein has one entry. The sample carries 250,000 to 300,000 distinct CDR3 sequences, under 20% recorded once. The sequenced sample consisted of PBMCs or a T cell subset sorted from them (not recorded which). The receptors were sampled from a man between 18 and 35 years old who had mild COVID-19 (a few samples of this study predate the infection). Cell type and time point are not known. Both conserved end residues are part of each CDR3. The D gene is left open where the match is weak. Only some rows state a clone size, as once, few, many or a class for expanded clones.

J	V	size	D	CDR3	DNA
TRBJ2-3	TRBV7-2	few	TRBD1	CASSLGGQGAIDTQYF	TGTGCCAGCAGCCTGGGCGGGCAGGGGGCAATAGATACGCAGTATTTT
TRBJ1-1	TRBV7-2	few	TRBD1	CASSLERDRASSF	TGTGCCAGCAGCTTAGAAAGGGACAGGGCAAGCTCCTTT
TRBJ2-7	TRBV7-2	.	.	CASSLATATAYEQYF	TGTGCCAGCAGCTTAGCGACAGCTACCGCCTACGAGCAGTACTTC
TRBJ2-1	TRBV7-6	.	TRBD2	CASTPGLVFGEQFF	TGTGCCAGCACACCGGGACTAGTATTCGGTGAGCAGTTCTTC
TRBJ2-7	TRBV9	few	.	CASSAGSSYEQYF	TGTGCCAGCAGCGCTGGTTCCTCCTACGAGCAGTACTTC
TRBJ2-3	TRBV24-1	.	TRBD2	CATSEGLAGPGPLDTQYF	TGTGCCACCAGTGAAGGACTAGCGGGTCCCGGCCCCCTAGATACGCAGTATTTT
TRBJ2-1	TRBV18	.	.	CASSQLDNEQFF	TGTGCCAGCTCTCAATTAGACAATGAGCAGTTCTTC
TRBJ1-2	TRBV11-1	.	.	CASSLGRFGTRDGYTF	TGTGCCAGCAGCTTAGGTCGGTTTGGGACCCGGGATGGCTACACCTTC
TRBJ2-7	TRBV12-3/TRBV12-4	.	.	CASSPGAEQYF	TGTGCCAGCAGCCCAGGGGCCGAGCAGTACTTC
TRBJ2-7	TRBV27	many	.	CASSLWASSSSYEQYF	TGTGCCAGCAGTTTATGGGCTAGCTCCAGCTCCTACGAGCAGTACTTC
TRBJ2-5	TRBV7-2	.	.	CASSQRTGYQETQYF	TGTGCCAGCAGCCAGCGGACGGGGTACCAAGAGACCCAGTACTTC
TRBJ1-1	TRBV7-2	few	TRBD1	CASSMDRGSTEAFF	TGTGCCAGCAGCATGGACAGGGGGAGCACTGAAGCTTTCTTT
TRBJ2-2	TRBV24-1	.	TRBD2	CATSRGDTGELFF	TGTGCCACCAGTCGGGGGGACACCGGGGAGCTGTTTTTT
TRBJ2-7	TRBV7-9	few	TRBD2	CASSLSGGAFWNEQYF	TGTGCCAGCAGCCTTAGCGGGGGGGCGTTCTGGAACGAGCAGTACTTC
TRBJ2-3	TRBV10-3	few	.	CAISESEDTQYF	TGTGCCATCAGTGAGTCGGAAGATACGCAGTATTTT
TRBJ2-2	TRBV5-1	many	.	CASSLQDHTGELFF	TGCGCCAGCAGCCTACAGGACCACACCGGGGAGCTGTTTTTT
TRBJ1-1	TRBV27	.	.	CASGGGGQEAFF	TGTGCCAGCGGGGGGGGAGGACAGGAAGCTTTCTTT
TRBJ2-3	TRBV9	.	.	CASSSDLADTQYF	TGTGCCAGCAGCAGCGACCTGGCAGATACGCAGTATTTT
TRBJ1-1	TRBV11-1	.	TRBD1	CASSGARTGGSGTEAFF	TGTGCCAGCAGCGGGGCGAGGACAGGGGGAAGCGGCACTGAAGCTTTCTTT
TRBJ1-2	TRBV6-2/TRBV6-3	.	.	CASSYSRSRGYGYTF	TGTGCCAGCAGTTACTCGAGGTCCAGGGGCTATGGCTACACCTTC
TRBJ2-1	TRBV6-1	few	.	CASSENRRSYNEQFF	TGTGCCAGCAGTGAAAACAGGAGGTCCTACAATGAGCAGTTCTTC
TRBJ1-2	TRBV19	few	.	CASTVGHYGYTF	TGTGCCAGTACAGTGGGACACTATGGCTACACCTTC
TRBJ2-1	TRBV24-1	few	.	CATSESSYNEQFF	TGTGCCACCAGTGAGAGCTCCTACAATGAGCAGTTCTTC